This T cell receptor (beta chain) was captured by sequencing in a study of blood T cell repertoires in COVID-19. Clones were sequenced by immunoSEQ multiplex PCR, and TCRdb holds only the in-frame ones, with some missing. The sample yields approximately 250,000 clones, around 83% seen once. This TCR was sampled from a young man with active or convalescent COVID-19. Sequencing input: peripheral blood.

The CDR3 sequence is CASSPREEVYEQYF. The CDR3 DNA follows: TGTGCCAGCAGCCCGCGGGAAGAGGTCTACGAGCAGTACTTC. The chain is built from TRBV5-6 and TRBJ2-7, with a possible D match to TRBD2 (6 bases). Germline V gene data show CDR1 as SGHDT and CDR2 as YYEEEE. This CDR3 has 14 amino acids. Trimming pared 4 bases from V and 3 bases from J, leaving 14 bases between.